These T cell receptor beta chains were read from a single sample in a study of tumor-infiltrating lymphocytes in primary liver carcinoma. A single record per CDR3 protein comes from TCRdb applying MiXCR to the multiplex PCR reads. This table holds some 100,000 distinct CDR3 sequences, around 66% found once. The sample taken for sequencing was liver tumor tissue from sampling region 2. Receptors were obtained from a woman aged 55-75 years with primary liver carcinoma and hepatitis B virus infection. The CDR3 runs from the conserved cysteine through the conserved F or W. A D gene is named only where the DNA matches it firmly. A clone size is listed for some rows: how often the clone was seen (once, few, many), or a class if it is expanded.

d_call j_call cdr3_length clone_size v_call cdr3_aa cdr3_nt
. TRBJ2-1 15 few TRBV28 CASSSLGGLGGEQFF TGTGCCAGCAGCTCCCTGGGCGGTCTAGGAGGTGAGCAGTTCTTC
. TRBJ2-3 17 . TRBV7-8 CVSSLGTSGPSTDTQYF TGTGTCAGCAGCTTAGGGACCAGCGGGCCGAGCACAGATACGCAGTATTTT
TRBD2 TRBJ2-7 14 few TRBV5-1 CASSLLAGSYEQYF TGCGCCAGCAGCTTACTAGCGGGGAGCTACGAGCAGTACTTC
. TRBJ1-4 15 . TRBV29-1 CSVSALGRNNEKLFF TGCAGCGTTTCGGCCCTGGGGCGGAATAATGAAAAACTGTTTTTT
TRBD2 TRBJ2-1 14 . TRBV5-4 CASSGSSSNNEQFF TGCGCCAGCAGCGGGAGTAGCTCCAACAATGAGCAGTTCTTC
. TRBJ2-7 12 . TRBV6-6 CASRQTEYGQYF TGTGCCAGCAGACAGACAGAGTACGGGCAGTACTTC
. TRBJ1-1 14 . TRBV28 CAGSLGRLEAEAFF TGTGCCGGCAGTTTGGGCAGGCTAGAGGCTGAAGCTTTCTTT
. TRBJ1-4 13 . TRBV30 CAWSTRSNKKLFF TGTGCCTGGAGTACACGGTCTAATAAAAAACTGTTTTTT
. TRBJ1-1 14 . TRBV15 CATSRDWDGTEAFF TGTGCCACCAGCAGAGATTGGGACGGCACTGAAGCTTTCTTT
. TRBJ2-7 14 many TRBV4-2 CASSQGRDSYEQYF TGTGCCAGCAGCCAAGGACGAGACTCCTACGAGCAGTACTTC
. TRBJ1-1 17 . TRBV11-2 CASSLGATNYMNTEAFF TGTGCCAGCAGCTTAGGGGCCACAAACTATATGAACACTGAAGCTTTCTTT
. TRBJ1-5 15 many TRBV5-1 CASSSGGGRNQPQHF TGCGCCAGCAGCTCCGGCGGGGGTCGCAATCAGCCCCAGCATTTT
. TRBJ2-3 12 . TRBV7-2 CASSFREDTQYF TGTGCCAGCAGTTTCAGGGAGGACACGCAGTATTTT
TRBD2 TRBJ2-3 20 . TRBV6-1 CASSGREGLAGVRSTDTKYF TGTGCCAGCAGCGGGCGGGAGGGACTAGCGGGAGTAAGGAGCACAGATACGAAGTATTTT